The 22 T cell receptor beta chains below were found in one sample sequenced in a study of Ad26.COV2.S vaccination and SARS-CoV-2 variants. As for treatment: roughly 19 received Ad26.COV2.S at low or high dose, single or two shots; about 5 received placebo; per-sample allocation not given. It was on day 63 after the first vaccine or placebo injection that samples were taken. Sequencing used immunoSEQ multiplex PCR; TCRdb keeps in-frame clones, though not all of them. The repertoire holds some 520,000 clones, approximately 90% seen once, with over 10% in the top ten. The material sequenced was peripheral blood, taken in a trial of Ad26.COV2.S vaccine versus placebo. These receptors all come from a person aged 18-60 years who received the Ad26.COV2.S COVID-19 vaccine or a placebo.

J is TRBJ2-3 and V is TRBV24-1, with TRBD1 matching over 9 bases. With 5 bases clipped from V and 2 bases from J, the junction kept 10 bases outside the gene matches. This CDR3 region has 17 residues. Germline lookup yields CDR1 KGHDR and CDR2 SFDVKD. CDR3 residues: CATSATKGQGDTDTQYF. DNA of the CDR3: TGTGCCACCAGTGCTACTAAGGGACAGGGTGACACAGATACGCAGTATTTT.

This clone has only one observation. The CDR3, as DNA: TGTGCCAGCAGCAGGGGGGGACCGCCCACCGGGGAGCTGTTTTTT. As protein: CASSRGGPPTGELFF. The chain uses TRBV28 and TRBJ2-2, with D perhaps TRBD1 or TRBD2 (7 bases each). Germline loops: CDR1 MDHEN, CDR2 SYDVKM. Trimming shortened V by 6 bases and J by 4 bases, and 15 bases separated the two germline ends. The length of the CDR3 is 15 residues.

This chain uses TRBV7-9 with TRBJ1-3; 7 bases line up with TRBD1. CDR1 and CDR2 from the germline V gene are SEHNR and FQNEAQ (reference sequence). The CDR3 consists of 16 residues. The V gene end was trimmed by 1 base and the J gene end by 2 bases; junction bases not matched to a gene: 5. The CDR3 DNA reads TGTGCCAGCAGCTTAGAAGGAGGGGGCACTGGAAACACCATATATTTT. This gives the protein CASSLEGGGTGNTIYF.

This rearrangement joins TRBV7-9 to TRBJ1-2; D remains unclear. V was pared by 5 bases and J by 6 bases, with 16 bases between. The CDR3 extends over 14 amino acids. From germline, CDR1 is SEHNR and CDR2 FQNEAQ (reference sequence). In DNA, the CDR3 is TGTGCCAGCAGCCGATCCGGGGAAGGGCATGGCTACACCTTC. This encodes CASSRSGEGHGYTF.

The V call is TRBV19, the J call TRBJ2-2; D possibly corresponds to TRBD1 (6 bases). Germline V gene sequence: CDR1 LNHDA, CDR2 SQIVND (reference sequence). Deletions cut 1 base from V and 4 bases from J, with 16 bases between. The CDR3 is made up of 17 amino acids. CDR3 coding DNA: TGTGCCAGTAGTATAGGCCCCCAGGGGTCGGCCACCGGGGAGCTGTTTTTT. The encoded protein is CASSIGPQGSATGELFF.

The chain employs TRBV3-1 (or the pseudogene TRBV3-2) and TRBJ2-5, with 15 nucleotides matching TRBD2. There are 20 residues in the CDR3. Germline-derived CDR1 and CDR2 are LGHDT and YNNKEL (reference sequence). V lost 5 bases, J lost 0 bases, and 13 bases stayed unmatched. The CDR3 bases are TGTGCCAGCAGCGCCCCCTCACCCGGGACTAGCGGGAGGTACCAAGAGACCCAGTACTTC. Protein sequence: CASSAPSPGTSGRYQETQYF.

The rearrangement joins TRBV9 to TRBJ1-6; possible D gene TRBD1, 6 bases. The germline V gene has CDR1 SGDLS and CDR2 YYNGEE. V was clipped by 0 bases and J by 5 bases, with 9 bases between them. The CDR3 runs 15 residues. The CDR3 DNA reads TGTGCCAGCAGCGTAGTAGGGGGTGATAATTCACCCCTCCACTTT. The encoded protein is CASSVVGGDNSPLHF.

V and J are TRBV5-1 and TRBJ2-1; TRBD1 might be the D (5 bases). CDR3 length equals 12 residues. Germline lookup yields CDR1 SGHRS and CDR2 YFSETQ. Between the trimmed V and J ends, which lost 6 bases and 9 bases, there was a span of 13 bases. The chain's CDR3 is CASTLDRGEQFF. CDR3 in DNA: TGCGCCAGCACCCTCGACAGAGGTGAGCAGTTCTTC.

This chain joins TRBV10-3 and TRBJ2-3; 7 positions agree with TRBD2. Germline CDR1 ENHRY, CDR2 SYGVKD. V was clipped by 6 bases and J by 6 bases; unmatched bases: 9. The CDR3 length is 14 residues. The CDR3 region is CAIRNSGQTDTQYF. CDR3 in DNA: TGTGCCATCAGGAATAGCGGGCAGACGGATACGCAGTATTTT.

The chain has TRBV5-1 and TRBJ1-4, with D maybe TRBD1 (5 bases). CDR3 length: 16 residues. V lost 5 bases and J lost 2, with 16 bases in between. From germline, CDR1 is SGHRS and CDR2 YFSETQ. Here the CDR3 DNA reads TGCGCCAGCAGAACAGGAGCCGGGGGGACTAATGAAAAACTGTTTTTT. As protein: CASRTGAGGTNEKLFF.

This chain joins TRBV5-5 and TRBJ2-7; D is unclear. Germline V CDR1 and CDR2: SGHKS, YYEKEE (reference sequence). The CDR3 contains 14 residues. The ends were cut back, 0 bases at V and 0 bases at J, with 7 bases in the middle. CDR3 nucleotides: TGTGCCAGCAGCTTGGGGCCGAGCTCCTACGAGCAGTACTTC. Translated, it gives CASSLGPSSYEQYF.

This clone was recorded only once. The J gene is TRBJ1-3, the V gene TRBV12-3 or TRBV12-4; D is ambiguous. V was clipped by 3 bases and J by 3 bases, with 3 bases between them. The CDR3 spans 12 residues. This CDR3 reads CASSLHGNTIYF. CDR3 bases: TGTGCCAGCAGTTTGCATGGAAACACCATATATTTT.

The genes are TRBV5-6 and TRBJ1-6; D remains unclear. With 0 bases removed from V and 15 bases from J, the gap between germline ends came to 10 bases. Germline CDR1 is SGHDT and CDR2 is YYEEEE. The CDR3 has 12 residues. The CDR3 here is CASSLGVRGLHF. The CDR3 nucleotides are TGTGCCAGCAGCTTGGGCGTCCGTGGCCTCCACTTT.

V usage is TRBV30 and J usage is TRBJ2-7, with 9 bases fitting TRBD2. Germline trimming cut 4 bases from V and 5 bases from J; bases unmatched to any gene: 6. Germline CDR1 reads GTSNPN; CDR2 reads SVGIG (reference sequence). This CDR3 is built from 13 residues. Here the CDR3 reads CAWNQAGGDEQYF. DNA for the CDR3: TGTGCCTGGAATCAAGCGGGAGGTGACGAGCAGTACTTC.

The chain joins TRBV7-8 to TRBJ2-4; D is ambiguous. Germline V gene lookup returns CDR1 SGHVS and CDR2 FQNEAQ. V was cut by 3 bases and J by 0 bases, with 12 bases left in between. The CDR3 spans 16 residues. The CDR3 loop is CASSLGTGLAKNIQYF. The CDR3 coding sequence is TGTGCCAGCAGCTTGGGTACGGGTTTAGCCAAAAACATTCAGTACTTC.

CDR3 region: CASSELASGRVHEQFF. CDR3 nucleotides: TGTGCCAGCAGTGAATTGGCTAGCGGGAGGGTCCATGAGCAGTTCTTC. The chain joins TRBV6-1 to TRBJ2-1; TRBD2 matches 12 bases. The junction had 7 bases not matched to a gene; V was cut back by 2 bases and J by 8 bases. CDR1 is MNHNS and CDR2 is SASEGT in the germline V gene. The CDR3 is made up of 16 amino acids.

This clone was recorded once. The chain combines TRBV6-5 with TRBJ2-4; 9 positions match TRBD1. CDR1 is MNHEY and CDR2 is SVGAGI in the germline V gene. The CDR3 length is 13 residues. V trimming: 8 bases; J trimming: 8 bases; junction bases outside the gene matches: 7. This CDR3 reads CASQGDREDIQYF. The CDR3 region has the DNA TGTGCCAGCCAAGGGGACAGGGAAGACATTCAGTACTTC.

This chain links TRBV4-3 with TRBJ2-5, with D maybe TRBD1 (6 bases). Germline loops: CDR1 LGHNA, CDR2 YSLEER. The V end was cut by 0 bases, the J end by 3 bases, with 11 bases between. The CDR3 covers 15 residues. CDR3 residues: CASSQDPRQEETQYF. The DNA for the CDR3 is TGCGCCAGCAGCCAAGACCCCAGACAGGAAGAGACCCAGTACTTC.

The chain is built from TRBV28 and TRBJ2-3; 12 positions agree with TRBD2. The CDR3 has 14 amino acids. J lost 5 bases, V lost 10 bases, and 7 bases had no gene match. Per the germline V gene, CDR1 is MDHEN and CDR2 is SYDVKM. CDR3 coding DNA: TGTGCCACCCACCTAGCGGGAGGGGTAGATACGCAGTATTTT. Protein: CATHLAGGVDTQYF.

This clone is a singleton in its sample. The rearrangement uses TRBV18 and TRBJ1-5, with D maybe TRBD1 (5 bases). This CDR3 comprises 14 residues. Germline V CDR1 and CDR2: KGHSH, LQKENI. V was clipped by 2 bases and J by 4 bases, with 9 bases between them. CDR3: CASSPTDSNQPQHF. The CDR3, as DNA: TGTGCCAGCTCACCAACCGACAGTAATCAGCCCCAGCATTTT.

This chain uses TRBV4-3 with TRBJ2-2; the match to TRBD1 covers 9 bases. Trimming cost V 4 bases and J 5 bases; bases outside gene matches: 8. Per germline, CDR1 LGHNA and CDR2 YSLEER. This CDR3 has 16 amino acids. The CDR3 bases are TGCGCCAGCAGCCTCACAGGGGGCATAGTTACCGGGGAGCTGTTTTTT. It yields the protein CASSLTGGIVTGELFF.

V usage is TRBV12-3 or TRBV12-4 and J usage is TRBJ1-1; TRBD1 aligns across 7 bases. Germline trimming cut 6 bases from V and 7 bases from J; bases unmatched to any gene: 8. The CDR3 contains 13 residues. This CDR3 reads CASRTPGGDEAFF. The CDR3 DNA reads as TGTGCCAGCAGGACCCCAGGGGGGGATGAAGCTTTCTTT.